What follows is one TCR beta chain and its context. Its specificity is unknown. The data were obtained in a study of T cell responses to AZD1222 COVID-19 vaccine. Overall study: Second-dose schedules of about 4 or about 12 weeks were combined. General study results and limits: As reported, nearly half of all spike-specific TCRs target variant regions that are unmutated. The peak T cell response came first, and repertoires were sampled only after it. Vaccine-associated CD4 TCRs spanned spike, dominant at 160-218 and 743-854.

The protocol was immunoSEQ multiplex PCR, while the TCRdb copy is restricted to in-frame clones and leaves out a portion. Here the sample spans 84,000 or so clones, approximately 89% being singletons. The CDR3 sequence is 15 residues long. The V end was cut by 6 bases, the J end by 3 bases, with 17 bases between. Per germline, CDR1 LGHNA and CDR2 YNFKEQ. The sequencing used peripheral blood, collected on day 0 of AZD1222 vaccination. The chain uses TRBV4-2 and TRBJ2-5, with D unresolved. This TCR was recovered from an adult in good health. CDR3 sequence reads: CASSLDFGQEETQYF. In nucleotides, the CDR3 is TGTGCCAGCAGTCTCGACTTTGGCCAAGAAGAGACCCAGTACTTC.